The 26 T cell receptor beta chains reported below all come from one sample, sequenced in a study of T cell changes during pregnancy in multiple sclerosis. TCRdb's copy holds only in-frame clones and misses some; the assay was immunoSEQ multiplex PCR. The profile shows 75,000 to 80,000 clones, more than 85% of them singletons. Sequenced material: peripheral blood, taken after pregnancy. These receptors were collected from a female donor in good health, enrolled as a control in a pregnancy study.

The DNA for the CDR3 is TGTGCCAGCAGTCCGCGCCCCTTTGGAGGGAGGGCCTACAATGAGCAGTTCTTC. Translating gives CASSPRPFGGRAYNEQFF. V and J are TRBV27 and TRBJ2-1; 7 nucleotides line up with TRBD2. The CDR3 is 18 amino acids. Germline V gives CDR1 MNHEY, CDR2 SMNVEV (reference sequence). J lost 2 bases, V lost 5 bases, and 15 bases had no gene match.

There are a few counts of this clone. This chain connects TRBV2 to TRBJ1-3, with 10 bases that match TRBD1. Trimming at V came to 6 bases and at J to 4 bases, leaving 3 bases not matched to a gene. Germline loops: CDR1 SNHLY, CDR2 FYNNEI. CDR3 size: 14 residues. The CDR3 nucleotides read TGTGCCAGCAGCTCGACAGGGGGCGGAAACACCATATATTTT. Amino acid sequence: CASSSTGGGNTIYF.

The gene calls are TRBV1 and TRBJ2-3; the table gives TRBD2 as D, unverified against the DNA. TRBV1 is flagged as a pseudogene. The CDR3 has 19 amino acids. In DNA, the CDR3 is TGCACCAGCAGCCCCGGGACTAGCGGGCAAGTTACAAGCACAGATACGCAGTATTTT. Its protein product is CTSSPGTSGQVTSTDTQYF.

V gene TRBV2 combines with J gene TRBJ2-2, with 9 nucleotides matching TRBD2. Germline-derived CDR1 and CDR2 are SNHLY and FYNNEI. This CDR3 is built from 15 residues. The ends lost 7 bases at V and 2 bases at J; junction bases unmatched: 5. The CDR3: CASTPLAGNTGELFF. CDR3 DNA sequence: TGTGCCAGCACCCCCCTAGCGGGAAACACCGGGGAGCTGTTTTTT.

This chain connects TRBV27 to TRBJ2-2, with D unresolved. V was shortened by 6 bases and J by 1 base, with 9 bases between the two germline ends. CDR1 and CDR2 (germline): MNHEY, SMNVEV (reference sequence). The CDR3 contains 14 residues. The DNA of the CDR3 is TGTGCCAGCAGCTACGTATGGAACACCGGGGAGCTGTTTTTT. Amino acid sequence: CASSYVWNTGELFF.

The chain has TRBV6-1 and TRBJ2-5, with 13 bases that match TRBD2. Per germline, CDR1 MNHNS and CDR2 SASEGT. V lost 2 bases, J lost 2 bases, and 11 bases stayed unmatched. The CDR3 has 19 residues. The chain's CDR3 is CASSERIGTSGARQETQYF. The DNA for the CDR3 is TGTGCCAGCAGTGAAAGGATAGGGACTAGCGGGGCACGACAAGAGACCCAGTACTTC.

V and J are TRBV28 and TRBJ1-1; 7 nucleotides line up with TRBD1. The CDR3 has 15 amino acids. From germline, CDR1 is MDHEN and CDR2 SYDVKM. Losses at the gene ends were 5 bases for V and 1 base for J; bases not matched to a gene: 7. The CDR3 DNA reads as TGTGCCAGCAGTACGATCGGGACAGCGAACACTGAAGCTTTCTTT. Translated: CASSTIGTANTEAFF. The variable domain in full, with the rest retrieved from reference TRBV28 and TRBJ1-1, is DVKVTQSSRYLVKRTGEKVFLECVQDMDHENMFWYRQDPGLGLRLIYFSYDVKMKEKGDIPEGYSVSREKKERFSLILESASTNQTSMYLCASSTIGTANTEAFFGQGTRLTVV.

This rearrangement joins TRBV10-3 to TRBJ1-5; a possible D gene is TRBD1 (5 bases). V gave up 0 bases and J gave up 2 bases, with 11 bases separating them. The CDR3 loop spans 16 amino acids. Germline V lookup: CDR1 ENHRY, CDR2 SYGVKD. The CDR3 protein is CAISESIRVGNQPQHF. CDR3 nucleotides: TGTGCCATCAGTGAGTCGATCAGGGTCGGCAATCAGCCCCAGCATTTT.

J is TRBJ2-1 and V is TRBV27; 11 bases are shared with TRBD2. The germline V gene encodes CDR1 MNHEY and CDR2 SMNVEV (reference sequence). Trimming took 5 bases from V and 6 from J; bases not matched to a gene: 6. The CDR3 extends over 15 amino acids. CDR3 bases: TGTGCCAGCAGTCCGGGACTAGCGGCCCTCAATGAGCAGTTCTTC. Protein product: CASSPGLAALNEQFF.

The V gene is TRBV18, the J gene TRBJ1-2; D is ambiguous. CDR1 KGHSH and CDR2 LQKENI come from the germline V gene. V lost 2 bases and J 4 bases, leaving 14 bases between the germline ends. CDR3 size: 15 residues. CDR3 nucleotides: TGTGCCAGCTCACCATCTTCGGACGGAGGCTATGGCTACACCTTC. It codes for CASSPSSDGGYGYTF.

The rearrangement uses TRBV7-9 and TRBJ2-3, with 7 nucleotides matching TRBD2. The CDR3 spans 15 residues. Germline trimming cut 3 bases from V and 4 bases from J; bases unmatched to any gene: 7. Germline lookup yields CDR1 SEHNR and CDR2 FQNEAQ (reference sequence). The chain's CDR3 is CASSFRRDYSDTQYF. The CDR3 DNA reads TGTGCCAGCAGCTTCCGCCGGGACTACTCAGATACGCAGTATTTT.

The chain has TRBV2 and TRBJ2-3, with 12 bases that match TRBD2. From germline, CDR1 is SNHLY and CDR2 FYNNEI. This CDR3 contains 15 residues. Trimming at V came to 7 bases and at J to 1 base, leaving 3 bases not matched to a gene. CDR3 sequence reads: CASKRLAGGTDTQYF. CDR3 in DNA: TGTGCCAGCAAAAGACTAGCGGGGGGCACAGATACGCAGTATTTT. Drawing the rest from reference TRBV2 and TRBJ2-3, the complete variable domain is EPEVTQTPSHQVTQMGQEVILRCVPISNHLYFYWYRQILGQKVEFLVSFYNNEISEKSEIFDDQFSVERPDGSNFTLKIRSTKLEDSAMYFCASKRLAGGTDTQYFGPGTRLTVL.

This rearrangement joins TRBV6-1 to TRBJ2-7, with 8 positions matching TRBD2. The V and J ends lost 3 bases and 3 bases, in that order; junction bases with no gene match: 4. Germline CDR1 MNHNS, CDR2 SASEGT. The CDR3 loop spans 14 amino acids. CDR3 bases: TGTGCCAGCAGTGAGCGGGGGGTTAGCTACGAGCAGTACTTC. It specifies CASSERGVSYEQYF.

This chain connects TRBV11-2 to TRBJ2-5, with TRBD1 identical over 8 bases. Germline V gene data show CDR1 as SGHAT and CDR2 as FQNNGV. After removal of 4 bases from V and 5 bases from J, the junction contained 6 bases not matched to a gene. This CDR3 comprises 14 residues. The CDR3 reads CASSSQGAWETQYF. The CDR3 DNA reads TGTGCCAGCAGCTCCCAGGGGGCATGGGAGACCCAGTACTTC. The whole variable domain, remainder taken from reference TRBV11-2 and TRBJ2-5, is EAGVAQSPRYKIIEKRQSVAFWCNPISGHATLYWYQQILGQGPKLLIQFQNNGVVDDSQLPKDRFSAERLKGVDSTLKIQPAKLEDSAVYLCASSSQGAWETQYFGPGTRLLVL.

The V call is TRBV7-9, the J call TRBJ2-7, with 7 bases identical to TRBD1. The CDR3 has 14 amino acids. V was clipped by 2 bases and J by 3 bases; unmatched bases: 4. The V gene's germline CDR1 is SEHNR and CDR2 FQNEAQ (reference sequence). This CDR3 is CASSLITGVYEQYF. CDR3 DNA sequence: TGTGCCAGCAGCTTAATTACAGGGGTCTACGAGCAGTACTTC. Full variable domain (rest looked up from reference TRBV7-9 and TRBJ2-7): DTGVSQNPRHKITKRGQNVTFRCDPISEHNRLYWYRQTLGQGPEFLTYFQNEAQLEKSRLLSDRFSAERPKGSFSTLEIQRTEQGDSAMYLCASSLITGVYEQYFGPGTRLTVT.

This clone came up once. The CDR3 here is CASSQVSSNEKLFF. In nucleotides, the CDR3 is TGTGCCAGCAGCCAAGTATCGTCTAATGAAAAACTGTTTTTT. This chain links TRBV14 with TRBJ1-4; D uncertain. V was pared by 1 base and J by 3 bases, with 6 bases between. This CDR3 region has 14 residues. Germline loops: CDR1 SGHDN, CDR2 FVKESK.

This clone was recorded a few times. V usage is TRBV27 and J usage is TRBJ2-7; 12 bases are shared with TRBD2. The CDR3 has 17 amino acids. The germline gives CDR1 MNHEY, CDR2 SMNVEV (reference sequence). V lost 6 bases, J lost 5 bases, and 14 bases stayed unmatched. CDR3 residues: CASSDLNSSGRADEQYF. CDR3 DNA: TGTGCCAGCAGCGACCTCAATTCTAGCGGGAGGGCCGACGAGCAGTACTTC.

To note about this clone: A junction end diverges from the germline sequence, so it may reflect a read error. In nucleotides, the CDR3 is TGTGCCATCAAGGGACAGGGGAACCAAGGGACCCAGTACTTC. This encodes CAIKGQGNQGTQYF. The chain carries TRBV10-3 and TRBJ2-5, with TRBD1 matching 10 bases. The CDR3 has 14 residues. Germline V lookup: CDR1 ENHRY, CDR2 SYGVKD.

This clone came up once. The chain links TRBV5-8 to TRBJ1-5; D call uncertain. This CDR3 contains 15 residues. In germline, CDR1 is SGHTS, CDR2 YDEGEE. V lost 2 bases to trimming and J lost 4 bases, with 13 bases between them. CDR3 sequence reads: CASSLIWPSNQPQHF. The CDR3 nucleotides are TGTGCCAGCAGCTTAATTTGGCCGTCTAATCAGCCCCAGCATTTT.

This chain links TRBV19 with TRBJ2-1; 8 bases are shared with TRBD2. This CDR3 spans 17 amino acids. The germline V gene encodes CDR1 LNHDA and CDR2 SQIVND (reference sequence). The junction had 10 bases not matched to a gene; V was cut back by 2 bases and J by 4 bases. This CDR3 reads CASSIPPGSGIYNEQFF. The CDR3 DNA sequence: TGTGCCAGTAGTATACCCCCCGGTAGCGGGATATACAATGAGCAGTTCTTC.

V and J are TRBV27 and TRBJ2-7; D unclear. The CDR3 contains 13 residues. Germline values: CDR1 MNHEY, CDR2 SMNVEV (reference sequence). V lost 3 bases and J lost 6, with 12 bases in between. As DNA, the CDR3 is TGTGCCAGCAGTTTGCGGCGAGGCGGCGAGCAGTACTTC. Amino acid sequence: CASSLRRGGEQYF.

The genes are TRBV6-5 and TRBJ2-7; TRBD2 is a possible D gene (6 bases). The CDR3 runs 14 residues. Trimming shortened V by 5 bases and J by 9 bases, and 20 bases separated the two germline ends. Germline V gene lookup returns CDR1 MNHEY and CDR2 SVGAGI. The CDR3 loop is CASSQTRNFRVQYF. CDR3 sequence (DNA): TGTGCCAGCAGTCAGACTAGAAATTTTCGTGTGCAGTACTTC.

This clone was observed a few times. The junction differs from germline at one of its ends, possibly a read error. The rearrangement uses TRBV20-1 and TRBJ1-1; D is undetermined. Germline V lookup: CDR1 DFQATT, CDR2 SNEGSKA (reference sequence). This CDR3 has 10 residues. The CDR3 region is CSASTSRWIF. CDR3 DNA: TGCAGTGCTAGTACCTCGAGGTGGATCTTT.

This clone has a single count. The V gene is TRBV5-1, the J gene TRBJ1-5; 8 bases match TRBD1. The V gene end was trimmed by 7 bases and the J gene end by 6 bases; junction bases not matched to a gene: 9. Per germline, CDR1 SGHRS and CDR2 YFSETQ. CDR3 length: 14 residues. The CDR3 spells CASGQGARPQPQHF. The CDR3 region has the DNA TGCGCCAGCGGCCAGGGGGCGCGTCCTCAGCCCCAGCATTTT.

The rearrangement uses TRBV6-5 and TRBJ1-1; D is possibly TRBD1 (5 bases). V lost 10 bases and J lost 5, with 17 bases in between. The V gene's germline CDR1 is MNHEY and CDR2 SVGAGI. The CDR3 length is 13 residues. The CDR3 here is CATYARVVTEAFF. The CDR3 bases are TGTGCCACCTACGCCAGGGTAGTAACTGAAGCTTTCTTT.

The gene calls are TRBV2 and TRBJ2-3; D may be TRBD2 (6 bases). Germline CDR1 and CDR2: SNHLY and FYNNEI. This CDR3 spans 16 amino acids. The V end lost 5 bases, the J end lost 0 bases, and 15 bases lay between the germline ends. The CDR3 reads CASSFGGPLSTDTQYF. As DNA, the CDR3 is TGTGCCAGCAGTTTCGGGGGACCACTGAGCACAGATACGCAGTATTTT.